This T cell receptor beta chain appears in the sequencing data of a study of blood T cell repertoires in COVID-19. Whole-study context: From T cells, B-cell-depleted T cells, or PBMCs came the material, which was cDNA or gDNA.

This CDR3 is 15 amino acids long. V was clipped by 0 bases and J by 2 bases, with 12 bases between them. Germline V gives CDR1 SGHNT, CDR2 YYREEE (reference sequence). Original processing methods: By means of reference gene primer amplification, nucleated cell counts were estimated. Here immunoSEQ multiplex PCR was the method, and the copy in TCRdb shows in-frame clones only, minus some. V and J calls and clone size follow that table, whereas D and trimming were derived from the DNA. The sample records over 90,000 clones, about 88% being singletons. Sequencing used peripheral blood. This clonotype was obtained from a human donor in a cohort sampled during active COVID-19. The chain recombines TRBV5-4 with TRBJ2-7; maybe TRBD1 (5 bases). CDR3 sequence: CASSLDGHITYEQYF. In DNA form, the CDR3 reads TGTGCCAGCAGCTTGGATGGACACATTACCTACGAGCAGTACTTC.